This TCR beta chain was recovered during a study of OX40 agonist ivuxolimab in advanced cancers. V lost 5 bases to trimming and J lost 0 bases, with 15 bases between them. Germline-derived CDR1 and CDR2 are KGHSH and LQKENI. This CDR3 spans 16 amino acids. Method: immunoSEQ multiplex PCR; TCRdb's copy keeps in-frame clones and lacks some. This table has 45,000 to 65,000 clones, roughly 90% appearing once. This chain uses TRBV18 with TRBJ2-3; D is perhaps TRBD1 or TRBD2 (6 bases each). The TCR comes from an adult with an advanced solid tumor such as melanoma, head and neck, liver or kidney cancer. The sequenced sample was CD4+ or CD8+ T cells sorted from blood, obtained in a trial of the OX40 agonist ivuxolimab. CDR3 nucleotide sequence: TGTGCCAGCTCATTCCAAGGGGGGCCTAGCACAGATACGCAGTATTTT. Its protein is CASSFQGGPSTDTQYF.